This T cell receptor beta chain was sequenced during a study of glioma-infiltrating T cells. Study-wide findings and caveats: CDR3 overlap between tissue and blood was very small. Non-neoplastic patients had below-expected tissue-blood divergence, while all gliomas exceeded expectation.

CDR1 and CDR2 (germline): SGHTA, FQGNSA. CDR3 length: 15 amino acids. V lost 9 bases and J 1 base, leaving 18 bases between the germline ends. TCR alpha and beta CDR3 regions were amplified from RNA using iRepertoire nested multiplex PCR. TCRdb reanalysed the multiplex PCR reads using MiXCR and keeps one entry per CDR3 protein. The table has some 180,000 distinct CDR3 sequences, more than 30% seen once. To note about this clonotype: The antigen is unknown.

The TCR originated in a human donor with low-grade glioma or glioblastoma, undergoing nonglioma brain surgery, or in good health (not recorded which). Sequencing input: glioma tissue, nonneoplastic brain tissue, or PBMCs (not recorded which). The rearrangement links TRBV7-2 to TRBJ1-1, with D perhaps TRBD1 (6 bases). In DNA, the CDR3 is TGTGCCAGTAGATTAAGACTGACAGGGAACACTGAAGCTTTCTTT. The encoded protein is CASRLRLTGNTEAFF.